The 23 T cell receptor beta chains below come from one sample, sequenced in a study of monozygotic twins with inflammatory bowel disease. TCRdb reprocessed the 5' RACE reads and keeps a single row for each CDR3 protein, giving no DNA. The sample table sets out some 450,000 distinct CDR3 sequences. The sample taken for sequencing was blood. Source of these receptors: a human donor with ulcerative colitis or Crohn's disease, or a healthy co-twin of an affected twin (not recorded which).

The chain links TRBV5-1 to TRBJ2-1; no DNA is available, so the TRBD2 call from TCRdb remains unchecked. The length of the CDR3 is 15 residues. Per germline, CDR1 SGHRS and CDR2 YFSETQ. The CDR3 sequence is CASSSIAGGYNEQFF.

The chain is built from TRBV7-9 and TRBJ1-5. The CDR3 is made up of 12 amino acids. From germline, CDR1 is SEHNR and CDR2 FQNEAQ (reference sequence). The CDR3 sequence is CASSLGTQPQHF.

The CDR3 region is CATPPGGRVEQFF. V is TRBV12-3 or TRBV12-4 and J is TRBJ2-1; absent DNA, TCRdb's TRBD2 call cannot be checked. The CDR3 totals 13 residues.

The rearrangement joins TRBV7-9 to TRBJ1-4; TCRdb's D gene call, TRBD1, goes unchecked for lack of DNA. This CDR3 has 17 amino acids. Per germline, CDR1 SEHNR and CDR2 FQNEAQ (reference sequence). The CDR3 sequence: CASSFGQGLASNEKLFF.

The gene calls are TRBV18 and TRBJ2-5; TCRdb returns TRBD1, unconfirmable since there is no DNA. The CDR3 consists of 13 residues. Per germline, CDR1 KGHSH and CDR2 LQKENI. CDR3 amino acids: CASSDNSQETQYF.

The rearrangement links TRBV5-1 to TRBJ1-1; TCRdb outputs TRBD1, but without DNA this stays unchecked. CDR3 length: 14 amino acids. Germline V gene sequence: CDR1 SGHRS, CDR2 YFSETQ. The CDR3 sequence: CASSLGAGTTEAFF.

This sequence joins TRBV5-1 and TRBJ2-5; TCRdb reports TRBD2, a call that lacks DNA to check it against. Germline V CDR1 and CDR2: SGHRS, YFSETQ. The CDR3 is 13 amino acids. The CDR3: CASRLVGRETQYF.

The chain recombines TRBV6-1 with TRBJ1-1. The CDR3 totals 14 residues. Per germline, CDR1 MNHNS and CDR2 SASEGT. This CDR3 is CASTPTGEGIRAFF.

The CDR3 loop reads CASSLAEGLGEKLFF. V gene TRBV7-2 combines with J gene TRBJ1-4; TCRdb's assignment of TRBD1 cannot be checked, as there is no DNA. This CDR3 spans 15 amino acids. Germline V gives CDR1 SGHTA, CDR2 FQGNSA.

The J gene is TRBJ1-4, the V gene TRBV3-1. Per the germline V gene, CDR1 is LGHDT and CDR2 is YNNKEL (reference sequence). The CDR3 totals 14 residues. This CDR3 is CASSQGAGNEKLFF.

V and J are TRBV15 and TRBJ2-3; there is no DNA to check the TCRdb D call of TRBD1. The CDR3 is 15 residues long. The germline CDR1 and CDR2 sequences are LNHNV and YYDKDF (reference sequence). Here the CDR3 reads CATGPGTEATDTQYF.

The genes are TRBV12-3 or TRBV12-4 and TRBJ2-1; lacking DNA, the TRBD1 call made by TCRdb goes unchecked. The CDR3 has 15 amino acids. The CDR3 is CASSLNGGVYNEQFF.

The genes are TRBV20-1 and TRBJ2-7. CDR3 length equals 11 residues. Germline V gives CDR1 DFQATT, CDR2 SNEGSKA (reference sequence). The chain's CDR3 is CSASLEEGQYF.

This chain connects TRBV5-6 to TRBJ1-2. The CDR3 totals 14 residues. CDR1 and CDR2 from the germline V gene are SGHDT and YYEEEE. The chain's CDR3 is CASSLDADSYGYTF.

The chain carries TRBV4-3 and TRBJ2-7; TCRdb's assignment of TRBD1 cannot be checked, as there is no DNA. This CDR3 has 16 residues. CDR1 is LGHNA, CDR2 YSLEER, per germline. CDR3 sequence: CASSQDRTGSYYEQYF.

The V and J genes are TRBV7-2 and TRBJ1-2. The CDR3 runs 14 residues. Germline V lookup: CDR1 SGHTA, CDR2 FQGNSA. Here the CDR3 reads CASSLDTTLSGYTF. Full variable domain (remainder filled in from reference TRBV7-2 and TRBJ1-2): GAGVSQSPSNKVTEKGKDVELRCDPISGHTALYWYRQSLGQGLEFLIYFQGNSAPDKSGLPSDRFSAERTGGSVSTLTIQRTQQEDSAVYLCASSLDTTLSGYTFGSGTRLTVV.

The chain carries TRBV7-9 and TRBJ2-2; TCRdb returns TRBD2, unconfirmable since there is no DNA. In germline, CDR1 is SEHNR, CDR2 FQNEAQ (reference sequence). This CDR3 is 16 amino acids long. CDR3 protein: CASSPSSGAYTGELFF.

The chain's CDR3 is CASSYWLNEQFF. The rearrangement uses TRBV6-2 or TRBV6-3 and TRBJ2-1. Looked up from germline, CDR1 is MNHEY and CDR2 is SVGEGT. The CDR3 is 12 residues long.

The chain is built from TRBV20-1 and TRBJ2-2. The CDR3 is 13 amino acids. Germline CDR1 is DFQATT and CDR2 is SNEGSKA (reference sequence). The CDR3 sequence: CSASEQGFGELFF.

This chain links TRBV12-3 or TRBV12-4 with TRBJ2-2; TCRdb names TRBD1, which stays unverified in the absence of DNA. The CDR3 covers 14 residues. The CDR3 region is CASFRGTNTGELFF.

This rearrangement joins TRBV20-1 to TRBJ2-7; TCRdb returns TRBD1, unconfirmable since there is no DNA. The CDR3 covers 11 residues. CDR1 is DFQATT and CDR2 is SNEGSKA in the germline V gene (reference sequence). The CDR3 sequence: CSVHRDYEQYF.

The chain is built from TRBV10-3 and TRBJ2-5; no DNA is available, so the TRBD1 call from TCRdb remains unchecked. Germline V gene sequence: CDR1 ENHRY, CDR2 SYGVKD. The CDR3 extends over 14 amino acids. CDR3: CAISESGTKETQYF.

This rearrangement joins TRBV20-1 to TRBJ1-1. The length of the CDR3 is 13 residues. In germline, CDR1 is DFQATT, CDR2 SNEGSKA (reference sequence). CDR3 protein: CSASSDMNTEAFF.